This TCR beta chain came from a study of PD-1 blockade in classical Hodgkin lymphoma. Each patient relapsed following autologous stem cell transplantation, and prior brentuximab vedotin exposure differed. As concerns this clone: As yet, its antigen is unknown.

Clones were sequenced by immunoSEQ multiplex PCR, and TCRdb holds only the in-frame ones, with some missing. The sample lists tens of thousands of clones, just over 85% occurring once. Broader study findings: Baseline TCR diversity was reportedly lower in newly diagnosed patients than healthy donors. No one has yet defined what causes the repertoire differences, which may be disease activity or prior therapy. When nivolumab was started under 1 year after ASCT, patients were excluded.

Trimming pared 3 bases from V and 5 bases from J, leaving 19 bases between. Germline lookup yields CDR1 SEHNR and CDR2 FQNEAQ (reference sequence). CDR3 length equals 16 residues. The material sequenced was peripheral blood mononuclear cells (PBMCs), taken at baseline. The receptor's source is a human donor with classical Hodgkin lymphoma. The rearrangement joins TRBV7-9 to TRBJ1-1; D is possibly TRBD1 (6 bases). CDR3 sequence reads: CASSLYRVKTGTEAFF. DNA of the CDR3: TGTGCCAGCAGCTTGTACAGGGTGAAAACGGGAACTGAAGCTTTCTTT.